Listed here are 30 T cell receptor beta chains from one sample, sequenced in a study of blood T cell repertoires in COVID-19. Some clones are missing from TCRdb's copy, which holds only in-frame ones; the method was immunoSEQ multiplex PCR. The sample includes about 170,000 clones, more than 75% seen only once; the top ten take about 2.5%. Sequencing was carried out using peripheral blood. All receptors come from a woman of 80 years or more with COVID-19, enrolled during active disease.

The genes are TRBV7-2 and TRBJ2-2; TRBD2 agrees at 8 bases. V shed 2 bases, J shed 5 bases, and the junction held 7 bases outside the gene matches. Per the germline V gene, CDR1 is SGHTA and CDR2 is FQGNSA. The CDR3 spans 16 residues. CDR3 in amino acids: CASSLKYGGRTGELFF. The CDR3 DNA reads TGTGCCAGCAGCTTAAAGTACGGCGGGAGGACCGGGGAGCTGTTTTTT. The whole variable domain, remainder taken from reference TRBV7-2 and TRBJ2-2, is GAGVSQSPSNKVTEKGKDVELRCDPISGHTALYWYRQSLGQGLEFLIYFQGNSAPDKSGLPSDRFSAERTGGSVSTLTIQRTQQEDSAVYLCASSLKYGGRTGELFFGEGSRLTVL.

This chain links TRBV7-8 with TRBJ2-7, with 7 nucleotides matching TRBD1. The germline CDR1 and CDR2 sequences are SGHVS and FQNEAQ. This CDR3 has 14 residues. The J segment lost 3 bases and the V segment lost 5 bases, leaving 7 bases of the junction unmatched. The CDR3 DNA reads as TGTGCCAGCAGCGTAGGGACAGTACACTACGAGCAGTACTTC. Amino acids: CASSVGTVHYEQYF.

The chain combines TRBV13 with TRBJ1-5; a possible D gene is TRBD1 (6 bases). V was shortened by 0 bases and J by 3 bases, with 9 bases between the two germline ends. CDR1 is PRHDT, CDR2 FYEKMQ, per germline (reference sequence). The CDR3 spans 15 residues. CDR3 nucleotide sequence: TGTGCCAGCAGCTTAGGGAGGGGGAACAATCAGCCCCAGCATTTT. Translated: CASSLGRGNNQPQHF.

The chain is built from TRBV6-2 or TRBV6-3 and TRBJ2-3; D possibly corresponds to TRBD2 (6 bases). Trimming removed 0 bases at V and 3 bases at J, with 16 bases between. Germline CDR1 is MNHEY and CDR2 is SVGEGT. The CDR3 is 17 residues long. CDR3 protein: CASSYSSRTRGTDTQYF. In DNA form, the CDR3 reads TGTGCCAGCAGTTACTCAAGCCGGACCCGGGGGACAGATACGCAGTATTTT.

The chain is built from TRBV5-4 and TRBJ2-7; 11 bases line up with TRBD2. The CDR3 runs to 15 residues. Losses at the gene ends were 4 bases for V and 2 bases for J; bases not matched to a gene: 5. Germline V gives CDR1 SGHNT, CDR2 YYREEE (reference sequence). The CDR3 sequence is CASSPGTSGTYEQYF. CDR3 nucleotide sequence: TGTGCCAGCAGCCCCGGGACTAGCGGAACCTACGAGCAGTACTTC.

The chain joins TRBV29-1 to TRBJ2-2, with TRBD1 identical over 9 bases. CDR1 SQVTM and CDR2 ANQGSEA come from the germline V gene. The CDR3 is 13 residues long. Trimming cost V 5 bases and J 6 bases; bases outside gene matches: 4. DNA for the CDR3: TGCAGCGTTCGAGGGACAGGGCCCGGGGAGCTGTTTTTT. Encoded protein: CSVRGTGPGELFF.

J is TRBJ2-1 and V is TRBV24-1, with D maybe TRBD2 (6 bases). The CDR3 covers 16 residues. Germline CDR1 KGHDR, CDR2 SFDVKD. V lost 6 bases and J 0 bases, leaving 14 bases between the germline ends. The CDR3, as DNA: TGTGCCACCAGTTCCCAAACGGGAGTCTCCTACAATGAGCAGTTCTTC. This sequence encodes CATSSQTGVSYNEQFF.

CDR3 DNA: TGTGCCAGCAGCCCCCGAACAGAAGTTGAAAAACTGTTTTTT. This encodes CASSPRTEVEKLFF. The chain joins TRBV5-6 to TRBJ1-4; D is uncertain. Germline assignment: CDR1 SGHDT and CDR2 YYEEEE. V lost 4 bases and J lost 7, with 14 bases in between. The CDR3 contains 14 residues.

The chain's CDR3 is CAIRPGTGGDEQYF. CDR3 in DNA: TGTGCCATCAGGCCCGGGACAGGGGGGGACGAGCAGTACTTC. V is TRBV10-3 and J is TRBJ2-7, with TRBD1 matching over 11 bases. The CDR3 length is 14 residues. J was trimmed by 5 bases and V by 6 bases; bases with no gene match: 6. CDR1 is ENHRY and CDR2 is SYGVKD in the germline V gene.

The genes are TRBV20-1 and TRBJ1-6; D call uncertain. Trimming removed 3 bases from V and 7 bases from J, with 19 bases in between. The CDR3 has 16 residues. In germline, CDR1 is DFQATT, CDR2 SNEGSKA (reference sequence). In DNA, the CDR3 is TGCAGTGCTAGTCCAGTCGTTCCAACGCGGAATTCACCCCTCCACTTT. Its translation is CSASPVVPTRNSPLHF.

This chain uses TRBV7-2 with TRBJ2-5; D possibly corresponds to TRBD2 (5 bases). Germline CDR1 reads SGHTA; CDR2 reads FQGNSA. This CDR3 has 17 residues. The V and J ends lost 0 bases and 5 bases respectively, with 19 bases between them. The CDR3 nucleotides read TGTGCCAGCAGCTTAGCGTCCGGCTCTAGCTTAGCCGAGACCCAGTACTTC. Translating it yields CASSLASGSSLAETQYF.

This clone has only one observation. The rearrangement links TRBV10-3 to TRBJ1-1; 7 nucleotides match TRBD1. Germline V CDR1 and CDR2: ENHRY, SYGVKD. This CDR3 comprises 13 residues. Trimming took 6 bases from V and 5 from J; bases not matched to a gene: 6. The DNA for the CDR3 is TGTGCCATCAGCTCGGGACAGACAACTGAAGCTTTCTTT. Protein product: CAISSGQTTEAFF.

The chain is built from TRBV3-1 (or the pseudogene TRBV3-2) and TRBJ2-3, with 7 bases aligning to TRBD2. The CDR3 extends over 16 amino acids. CDR1 and CDR2 from the germline V gene are LGHDT and YNNKEL (reference sequence). J gave up 1 base and V 0 bases, and 4 bases lay outside the gene matches. In DNA, the CDR3 is TGTGCCAGCAGCCAAGAACGCGGGAGTGGCACAGATACGCAGTATTTT. Protein sequence: CASSQERGSGTDTQYF.

This clone showed up just a few times. The chain employs TRBV6-1 and TRBJ2-1; D is unresolved. Trimming stripped 2 bases from V and 1 base from J, with 6 bases between. This CDR3 comprises 14 residues. Per the germline V gene, CDR1 is MNHNS and CDR2 is SASEGT. CDR3 amino acids: CASSESPSYNEQFF. The CDR3 DNA follows: TGTGCCAGCAGTGAATCTCCGTCCTACAATGAGCAGTTCTTC.

The chain joins TRBV20-1 to TRBJ1-3; D is uncertain. With 0 bases removed from V and 8 bases from J, the gap between germline ends came to 5 bases. The CDR3 sequence is 11 residues long. Germline V gene data show CDR1 as DFQATT and CDR2 as SNEGSKA (reference sequence). Written as DNA, the CDR3 is TGCAGTGCTAGAGATCTTTACACCATATATTTT. This codes for CSARDLYTIYF.

This chain joins TRBV2 and TRBJ2-1, with no clear D. CDR3 length: 14 residues. Trimming stripped 10 bases from V and 0 bases from J, with 13 bases between. The germline CDR1 and CDR2 sequences are SNHLY and FYNNEI. CDR3 region: CATTPRFSYNEQFF. CDR3 sequence (DNA): TGTGCCACCACCCCGAGGTTCTCCTACAATGAGCAGTTCTTC. Full variable domain (outside the CDR3, taken from reference TRBV2 and TRBJ2-1): EPEVTQTPSHQVTQMGQEVILRCVPISNHLYFYWYRQILGQKVEFLVSFYNNEISEKSEIFDDQFSVERPDGSNFTLKIRSTKLEDSAMYFCATTPRFSYNEQFFGPGTRLTVL.

CDR3 protein: CASSLSTTGDPYF. Written as DNA, the CDR3 is TGCGCCAGCAGCTTATCCACTACAGGAGATCCATACTTC. V usage is TRBV5-1 and J usage is TRBJ2-4; D is perhaps TRBD1 (5 bases). Germline V gene lookup returns CDR1 SGHRS and CDR2 YFSETQ. The CDR3 spans 13 residues. V gave up 2 bases and J gave up 16 bases, with 19 bases separating them.

V gene TRBV5-1 combines with J gene TRBJ1-4, with 11 bases matching TRBD1. CDR3 length: 17 amino acids. With V trimmed by 2 bases and J by 1 base, 4 bases remained unmatched. Germline CDR1 SGHRS, CDR2 YFSETQ. CDR3 region: CASSLRTGGRTNEKLFF. The DNA for the CDR3 is TGCGCCAGCAGCTTAAGGACAGGGGGCAGAACTAATGAAAAACTGTTTTTT.

The chain employs TRBV21-1 and TRBJ2-1; the D call in the table, TRBD1, was not verified against the DNA. TRBV21-1 is an annotated pseudogene. This CDR3 has 14 residues. This CDR3 is CASSMGETGNEQFF. CDR3 nucleotide sequence: TGTGCCAGCAGCATGGGGGAGACAGGGAATGAGCAGTTCTTC.

The chain employs TRBV12-3 or TRBV12-4 and TRBJ1-4; possible D gene TRBD1, 5 bases. Trimming took 3 bases from V and 11 from J, leaving 10 bases between them. CDR3 size: 12 residues. CDR3 region: CASSLEGPKLFF. The DNA of the CDR3 is TGTGCCAGCAGTTTGGAGGGGCCCAAACTGTTTTTT.

Only a few counts were recorded for this clone. The V and J genes are TRBV30 and TRBJ1-5, with 7 bases fitting TRBD1. Germline trimming cut 6 bases from V and 0 bases from J; bases unmatched to any gene: 11. Germline V gives CDR1 GTSNPN, CDR2 SVGIG (reference sequence). The CDR3 is 16 amino acids. CDR3 residues: CACPARDSLSNQPQHF. The CDR3 DNA follows: TGTGCCTGTCCCGCCCGGGACAGCCTTAGCAATCAGCCCCAGCATTTT.

The V call is TRBV6-2 or TRBV6-3, the J call TRBJ2-1, with unresolved D. Germline V lookup: CDR1 MNHEY, CDR2 SVGEGT. The CDR3 has 13 residues. V was cut by 2 bases and J by 6 bases, with 8 bases left in between. CDR3 amino acids: CASSYVEINEQFF. CDR3 bases: TGTGCCAGCAGTTACGTAGAGATCAATGAGCAGTTCTTC.

The rearrangement joins TRBV28 to TRBJ2-5; D gene ambiguous. Between the trimmed V and J ends, which lost 5 bases and 3 bases, there was a span of 4 bases. CDR1 and CDR2 (germline): MDHEN, SYDVKM. The CDR3 contains 11 residues. This CDR3 is CASSVKETQYF. CDR3 bases: TGTGCCAGCAGTGTTAAAGAGACCCAGTACTTC.

The chain links TRBV7-2 to TRBJ1-2; D is ambiguous. CDR1 and CDR2 from the germline V gene are SGHTA and FQGNSA. This CDR3 is built from 12 residues. V was trimmed by 2 bases and J by 8 bases, leaving 9 bases between them. CDR3 bases: TGTGCCAGCAGCTTATCATTTAGCGGCTACACCTTC. Translating it yields CASSLSFSGYTF. The full variable domain, its missing parts supplied by reference TRBV7-2 and TRBJ1-2, is GAGVSQSPSNKVTEKGKDVELRCDPISGHTALYWYRQSLGQGLEFLIYFQGNSAPDKSGLPSDRFSAERTGGSVSTLTIQRTQQEDSAVYLCASSLSFSGYTFGSGTRLTVV.

The chain combines TRBV3-1 (or the pseudogene TRBV3-2) with TRBJ2-1, with TRBD2 matching 12 bases. V lost 1 base to trimming and J lost 6 bases; unmatched junction nucleotides: 7. Germline loops: CDR1 LGHDT, CDR2 YNNKEL (reference sequence). The CDR3 sequence is 17 residues long. For the CDR3, the DNA is TGTGCCAGCAGCCAAGTCCCGGGACTAGCGGGCGCCAATGAGCAGTTCTTC. Protein: CASSQVPGLAGANEQFF.

This clone appeared a single time. The rearrangement joins TRBV9 to TRBJ1-1; the match to TRBD1 covers 10 bases. Germline loops: CDR1 SGDLS, CDR2 YYNGEE. CDR3 length: 15 residues. The ends lost 0 bases at V and 7 bases at J; junction bases unmatched: 6. This CDR3 reads CASSVADRGRDEAFF. As DNA, the CDR3 is TGTGCCAGCAGCGTAGCCGACAGGGGGCGCGATGAAGCTTTCTTT.

A remark on this clone: The sample carries other DNA sequences with the same CDR3. V is TRBV19 and J is TRBJ1-5; D is unclear. The CDR3 length is 14 residues. The V and J ends lost 4 bases and 2 bases respectively, with 9 bases between them. Germline CDR1 LNHDA, CDR2 SQIVND (reference sequence). CDR3 sequence reads: CASSKSGGNQPQHF. CDR3 DNA: TGTGCCAGTAGTAAGTCCGGGGGCAATCAGCCCCAGCATTTT.

The sample holds a few counts of this clone. The chain has TRBV5-6 and TRBJ2-7, with 13 bases lining up with TRBD2. Per germline, CDR1 SGHDT and CDR2 YYEEEE. After removal of 1 base from V and 6 bases from J, the junction contained 16 bases not matched to a gene. This CDR3 comprises 19 residues. CDR3 DNA: TGTGCCAGCAGCTTGATCCGGCAGTCGGGACTAGCGGGAAGGGTCGAGCAGTACTTC. As protein: CASSLIRQSGLAGRVEQYF.

This chain links TRBV6-5 with TRBJ1-4, with D perhaps TRBD1 (5 bases). The germline V gene has CDR1 MNHEY and CDR2 SVGAGI. V dropped 10 bases and J dropped 1 base, with 10 bases sitting between them. The CDR3 contains 13 residues. The chain's CDR3 is CATRGETNEKLFF. CDR3 nucleotide sequence: TGTGCCACTCGGGGGGAAACTAATGAAAAACTGTTTTTT.

This clone was counted a few times. The chain has TRBV4-2 and TRBJ1-2; possibly TRBD1 for D (5 bases). Deletions cut 3 bases from V and 3 bases from J, with 14 bases between. Per the germline V gene, CDR1 is LGHNA and CDR2 is YNFKEQ. The CDR3 is 15 residues long. CDR3 residues: CASSHPSDSYYGYTF. As DNA, the CDR3 is TGTGCCAGCAGCCATCCTTCCGACAGCTACTATGGCTACACCTTC.